A single sample gave rise to the 12 T cell receptor beta chains below, sequenced in a study of shared clonotypes between healthy human individuals (dated by TCRdb to the early 2020s). For the CD8 naive samples, CD45RO-negative cells were positively selected for CCR7, yielding a CD45RA+CCR7+ population from which TemRA cells were excluded. The library was prepared using the immunoSEQ multiplex PCR assay. TCRdb limited this immuneACCESS table to in-frame rearrangements with V and J called. A share of clones is missing; checked studies link under half to unresolved V genes, and the rest is unexplained. This sample comprises about 2.1 million clones, over 85% of them detected only once. About 1.7% of the sample goes to the ten largest clones. Sequences were obtained from naive CD8+ T cells from PBMCs. In light of the paper, this sample's cell subset or site label describes: CD45RA+CCR7+. These TCRs come from a man between 18 and 35 years old in good health. Some clones in this sample may be carry-over from other donors' samples.

The J gene is TRBJ1-6, the V gene TRBV10-2, with D uncertain. This CDR3 is 15 amino acids long. Deletions cut 1 base from V and 10 bases from J, with 14 bases between. CDR1 is WSHSY and CDR2 is SAAADI in the germline V gene. The CDR3 sequence is CASSELPDGRSPLHF. CDR3 in DNA: TGCGCCAGCAGTGAGTTGCCAGACGGCAGGTCACCCCTCCACTTT.

V and J are TRBV13 and TRBJ2-7; possible D gene TRBD2, 5 bases. Trimming left V 5 bases short and J 4 bases short, with 18 bases between. Germline values: CDR1 PRHDT, CDR2 FYEKMQ (reference sequence). This CDR3 is 15 amino acids long. The DNA of the CDR3 is TGTGCCAGCAGCAGCGGACCACCGAGTTCTTACGAGCAGTACTTC. Protein sequence: CASSSGPPSSYEQYF.

Of note for this clone: The germline gene is not matched at one end of the junction; a read error may be the cause. This same CDR3 is encoded by further DNA sequences in the sample. V usage is TRBV7-9 and J usage is TRBJ1-1; D gene uncertain. CDR3 size: 13 residues. Looked up from germline, CDR1 is SEHNR and CDR2 is FQNEAQ (reference sequence). The CDR3 sequence: CASSLGGLTEAFF. Written as DNA, the CDR3 is TGTGCCAGCAGTTTAGGAGGTCTCACTGAAGCTTTCTTT.

The CDR3 DNA follows: TGTGCCAGCAGCTGGACAGGGGCCACCTACGAGCAGTACTTC. Translated, it gives CASSWTGATYEQYF. The V call is TRBV11-2, the J call TRBJ2-7, with 9 bases aligning to TRBD1. Germline loops: CDR1 SGHAT, CDR2 FQNNGV. V was pared by 4 bases and J by 2 bases, with 3 bases of the junction left unmatched. CDR3 length: 14 amino acids.

The chain is built from TRBV2 and TRBJ1-4, with D perhaps TRBD1 (6 bases). V shed 3 bases and J shed 4 bases, with 9 bases lying between them. CDR1 and CDR2 (germline): SNHLY, FYNNEI. This CDR3 has 14 amino acids. CDR3 bases: TGTGCCAGCAGTGATACAGGGAATAATGAAAAACTGTTTTTT. This codes for CASSDTGNNEKLFF.

This chain uses TRBV9 with TRBJ2-1; tentative D call: TRBD2 (5 bases). The CDR3 totals 14 residues. Germline CDR1 is SGDLS and CDR2 is YYNGEE. Trimming stripped 4 bases from V and 4 bases from J, with 12 bases between. CDR3 region: CASSPEGGYNEQFF. As DNA, the CDR3 is TGTGCCAGCAGCCCCGAGGGCGGTTACAATGAGCAGTTCTTC.

The V call is TRBV16, the J call TRBJ2-1, with 8 bases matching TRBD2. Germline values: CDR1 KGHSY, CDR2 FQNENV. The length of the CDR3 is 17 residues. Trimming cost V 2 bases and J 2 bases; bases outside gene matches: 8. DNA of the CDR3: TGTGCCAGCAGCCAAAGACTAGCGAGTCAGCCCTACAATGAGCAGTTCTTC. It translates to CASSQRLASQPYNEQFF.

The V and J genes are TRBV30 and TRBJ2-1; D is perhaps TRBD1 or TRBD2 (5 bases each). With 0 bases removed from V and 15 bases from J, the gap between germline ends came to 15 bases. CDR1 GTSNPN and CDR2 SVGIG come from the germline V gene (reference sequence). This CDR3 region has 12 residues. In nucleotides, the CDR3 is TGTGCCTGGAGTGTACCGGGGCATGGTATGTTCTTC. This translates into CAWSVPGHGMFF.

As regards this clone: Other DNA sequences from this sample encode an identical CDR3 as well. The chain is built from TRBV9 and TRBJ2-1; D is ambiguous. The germline V gene has CDR1 SGDLS and CDR2 YYNGEE. V shed 0 bases and J shed 6 bases, with 4 bases lying between them. CDR3 length equals 12 residues. This CDR3 reads CASSVASNEQFF. The DNA for the CDR3 is TGTGCCAGCAGCGTAGCGAGCAATGAGCAGTTCTTC. The variable domain in full, completed from reference TRBV9 and TRBJ2-1, reads DSGVTQTPKHLITATGQRVTLRCSPRSGDLSVYWYQQSLDQGLQFLIQYYNGEERAKGNILERFSAQQFPDLHSELNLSSLELGDSALYFCASSVASNEQFFGPGTRLTVL.

The V gene is TRBV2, the J gene TRBJ2-7; TRBD2 matches at 8 bases. Germline V gene sequence: CDR1 SNHLY, CDR2 FYNNEI. The V segment lost 6 bases and the J segment 1 base; nucleotides outside the gene matches: 5. CDR3 length: 14 amino acids. The chain's CDR3 is CASRGTRPSYEQYF. Here the CDR3 DNA reads TGTGCCAGCAGGGGGACTAGACCATCCTACGAGCAGTACTTC.

The chain has TRBV5-8 and TRBJ2-5, with D hard to call. The V end was cut by 0 bases, the J end by 3 bases, with 6 bases between. This CDR3 has 13 residues. Germline V gene sequence: CDR1 SGHTS, CDR2 YDEGEE. The CDR3 coding sequence is TGTGCCAGCAGCTTGGCCCTGAAAGAGACCCAGTACTTC. Amino acid sequence: CASSLALKETQYF.

The V and J genes are TRBV10-2 and TRBJ2-5, with TRBD1 matching over 7 bases. The closer fit of TRBJ2-7 to the DNA end suggests the J call may be wrong. The CDR3 runs 14 residues. In germline, CDR1 is WSHSY, CDR2 SAAADI. The CDR3 DNA sequence: TGCGCCAGCAGTGAGTCAGGGGGCCCCGACGAGCAGTACTTC. Translating it yields CASSESGGPDEQYF.